This T cell receptor (beta chain) was found in a study of Tregs in tolerant kidney transplant recipients. This table comes from immunoSEQ multiplex PCR, and its TCRdb copy is limited to in-frame clones, with some not included. The sample carries tens of thousands of clones, 80% to 95% recorded once. Regarding this clone: What it binds is not known.

The CDR3 length is 15 residues. Germline CDR1 and CDR2: ENHRY and SYGVKD. V was trimmed by 4 bases and J by 2 bases, leaving 12 bases between them. Points from the study as a whole: In tolerant patients, donor-specific Tregs outgrew total Tregs, suggesting antigen-driven expansion. Findings come from small patient numbers and require larger validation.

The specimen comprised Tregs from blood, sampled before the transplant. The source is a human donor who received a combined kidney and bone marrow transplant. The genes are TRBV10-3 and TRBJ2-1; weak D call: TRBD2 (6 bases). The CDR3 DNA sequence: TGTGCCATCAGTGTGGGAGGTATCCCCTACAATGAGCAGTTCTTC. Translated, it gives CAISVGGIPYNEQFF.